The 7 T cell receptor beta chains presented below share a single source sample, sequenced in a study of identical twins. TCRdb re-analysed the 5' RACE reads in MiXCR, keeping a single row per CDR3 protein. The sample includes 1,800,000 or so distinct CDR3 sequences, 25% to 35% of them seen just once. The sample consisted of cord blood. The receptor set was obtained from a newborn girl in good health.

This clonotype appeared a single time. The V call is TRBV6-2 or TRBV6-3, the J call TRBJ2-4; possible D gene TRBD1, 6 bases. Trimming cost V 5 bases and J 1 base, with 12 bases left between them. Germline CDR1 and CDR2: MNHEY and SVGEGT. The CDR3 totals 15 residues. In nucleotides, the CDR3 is TGTGCCAGCAGTCTCCGGGACATGGCCAAAAACATTCAGTACTTC. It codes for CASSLRDMAKNIQYF.

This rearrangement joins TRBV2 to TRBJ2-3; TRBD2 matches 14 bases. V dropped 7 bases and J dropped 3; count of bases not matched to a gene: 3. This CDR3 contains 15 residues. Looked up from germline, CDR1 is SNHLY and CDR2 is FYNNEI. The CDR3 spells CASTGTSGRTDTQYF. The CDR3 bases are TGTGCCAGCACAGGGACTAGCGGGAGAACAGATACGCAGTATTTT.

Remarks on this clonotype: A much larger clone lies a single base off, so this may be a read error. The CDR3 is CASGTGDSTDTRYF. In DNA, the CDR3 is TGTGCCAGCGGGACAGGGGATAGCACAGATACGCGGTATTTT. V gene TRBV12-3 or TRBV12-4 combines with J gene TRBJ2-3; 10 bases line up with TRBD1. The CDR3 is made up of 14 amino acids.

DNA for the CDR3: TGTGCCAGCGAAACAACAGATACGCAGTATTTT. Translation gives CASETTDTQYF. The gene calls are TRBV2 and TRBJ2-3; D call uncertain. Germline values: CDR1 SNHLY, CDR2 FYNNEI. The CDR3 extends over 11 amino acids. Trimming took 8 bases from V and 3 from J, leaving 6 bases between them. Supplemented by reference TRBV2 and TRBJ2-3, the full variable domain reads EPEVTQTPSHQVTQMGQEVILRCVPISNHLYFYWYRQILGQKVEFLVSFYNNEISEKSEIFDDQFSVERPDGSNFTLKIRSTKLEDSAMYFCASETTDTQYFGPGTRLTVL.

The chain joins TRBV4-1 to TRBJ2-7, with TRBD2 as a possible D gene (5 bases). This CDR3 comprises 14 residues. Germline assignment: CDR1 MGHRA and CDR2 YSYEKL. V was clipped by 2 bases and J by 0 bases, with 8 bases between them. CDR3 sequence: CASSQIASSYEQYF. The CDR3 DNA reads TGCGCCAGCAGCCAAATAGCGAGCTCCTACGAGCAGTACTTC.

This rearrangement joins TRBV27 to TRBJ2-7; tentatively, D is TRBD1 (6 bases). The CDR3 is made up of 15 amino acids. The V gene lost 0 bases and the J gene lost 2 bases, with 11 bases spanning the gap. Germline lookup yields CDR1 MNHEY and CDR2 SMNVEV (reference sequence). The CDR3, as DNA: TGTGCCAGCAGTTTATCGGGGACATCTCCCTACGAGCAGTACTTC. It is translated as CASSLSGTSPYEQYF.

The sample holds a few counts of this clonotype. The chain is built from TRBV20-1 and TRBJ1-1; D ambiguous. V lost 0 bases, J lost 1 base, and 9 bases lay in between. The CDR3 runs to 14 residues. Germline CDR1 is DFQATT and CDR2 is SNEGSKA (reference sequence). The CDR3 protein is CSARDIGTNTEAFF. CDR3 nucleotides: TGCAGTGCTAGAGATATCGGTACGAACACTGAAGCTTTCTTT.